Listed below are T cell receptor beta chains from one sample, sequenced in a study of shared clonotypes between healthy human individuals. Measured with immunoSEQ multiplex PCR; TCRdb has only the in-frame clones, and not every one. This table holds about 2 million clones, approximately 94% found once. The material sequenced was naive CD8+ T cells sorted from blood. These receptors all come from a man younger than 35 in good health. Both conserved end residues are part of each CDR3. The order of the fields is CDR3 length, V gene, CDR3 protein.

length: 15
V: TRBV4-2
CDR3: CASSQDRLTNEKLFF

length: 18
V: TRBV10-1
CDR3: CASSEGISGLGSYNEQFF

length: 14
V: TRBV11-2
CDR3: CASSLDRGLYEQYF

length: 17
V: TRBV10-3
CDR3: CAISAKLAVPSTDTQYF

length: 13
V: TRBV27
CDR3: CASSIDKNTEAFF

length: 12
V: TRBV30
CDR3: CAWSDRITEAFF

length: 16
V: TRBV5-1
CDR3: CASSWDRRGSADTQYF

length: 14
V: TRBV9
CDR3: CASSVTGGANEQFF

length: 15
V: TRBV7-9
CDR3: CASSAPGDQREKLFF

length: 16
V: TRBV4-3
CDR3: CASSQDQASGDYEQYF

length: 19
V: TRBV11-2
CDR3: CASSLNRMTSGANTGELFF

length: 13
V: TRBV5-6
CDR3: CASSISGGYEQYF

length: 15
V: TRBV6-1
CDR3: CASSEPLGTLPGYTF

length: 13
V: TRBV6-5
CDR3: CASSYSTGYEQYF

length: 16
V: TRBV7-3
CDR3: CASSLGQGLETDTQYF

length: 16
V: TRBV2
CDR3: CASSEWGQPMNTEAFF

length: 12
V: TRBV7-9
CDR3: CASSSEDQPQHF

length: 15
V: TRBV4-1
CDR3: CASSPRTGPTYEQYF

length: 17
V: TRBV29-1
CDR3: CSVEDQAGGILEDTQYF

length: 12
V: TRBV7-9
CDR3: CASSPTMGEQFF

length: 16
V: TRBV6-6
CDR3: CASSYGTGPLTGELFF

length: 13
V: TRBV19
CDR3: CASMWGEGDTQYF

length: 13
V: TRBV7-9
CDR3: CASSPGLTGELFF

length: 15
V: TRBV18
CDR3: CASSRTGTDNSPLHF

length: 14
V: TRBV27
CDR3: CASSLLAGDPPRHF

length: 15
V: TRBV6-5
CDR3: CASSRRGTGQETQYF

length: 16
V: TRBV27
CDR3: CASSLSSGTGLNEQYF

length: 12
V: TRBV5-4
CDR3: CASSSAMGTIYF

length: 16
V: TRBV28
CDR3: CASSLVRSYTYNEQFF

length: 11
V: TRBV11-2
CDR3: CASTDSGELFF

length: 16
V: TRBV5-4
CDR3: CASSLEISGSHYGYTF

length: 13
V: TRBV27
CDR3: CASSPQRGYEQYF

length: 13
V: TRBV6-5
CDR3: CASSSGMFTEAFF

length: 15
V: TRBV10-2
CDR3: CAILAGESSYNEQFF

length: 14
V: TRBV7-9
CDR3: CASSLSEGRYGYTF

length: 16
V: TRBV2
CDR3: CASSGDTFTLNTEAFF

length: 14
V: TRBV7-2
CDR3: CASSFGTPSYEQYF

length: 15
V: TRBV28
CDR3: CASSLIWGVGETQYF

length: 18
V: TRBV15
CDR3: CATSTVRAGAANTGELFF

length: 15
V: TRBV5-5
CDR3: CASSLDMGSGITQYF

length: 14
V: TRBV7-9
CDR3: CASSRTDIGDGYTF